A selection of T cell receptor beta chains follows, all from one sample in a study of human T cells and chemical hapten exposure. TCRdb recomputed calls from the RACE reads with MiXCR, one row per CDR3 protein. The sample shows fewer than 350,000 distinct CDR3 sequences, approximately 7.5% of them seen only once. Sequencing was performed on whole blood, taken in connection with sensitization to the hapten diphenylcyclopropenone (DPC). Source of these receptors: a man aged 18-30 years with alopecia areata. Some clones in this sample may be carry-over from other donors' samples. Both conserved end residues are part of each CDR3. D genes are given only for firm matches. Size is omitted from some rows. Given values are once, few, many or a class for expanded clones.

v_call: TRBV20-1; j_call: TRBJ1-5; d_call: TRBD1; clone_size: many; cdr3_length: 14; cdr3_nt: TGCAGTGCTAGAGTCCCAGGGGGCGAGAAGCCCCAGCATTTT; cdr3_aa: CSARVPGGEKPQHF
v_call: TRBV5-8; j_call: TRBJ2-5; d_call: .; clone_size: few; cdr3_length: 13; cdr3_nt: TGTGCCAGCAGCATCAAACCCGCTGGGACCCAGTACTTC; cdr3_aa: CASSIKPAGTQYF
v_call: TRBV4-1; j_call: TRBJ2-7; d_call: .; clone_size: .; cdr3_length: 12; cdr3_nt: TGCGCCAGCAGCCAACCCGGTCCCGAGCAGTACTTC; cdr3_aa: CASSQPGPEQYF
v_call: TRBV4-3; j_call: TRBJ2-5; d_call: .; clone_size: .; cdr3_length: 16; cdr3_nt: TGCGCCAGCAGCCAAGAATGGAGCGAATTGGGGGAGACCCAGTACTTC; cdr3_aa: CASSQEWSELGETQYF
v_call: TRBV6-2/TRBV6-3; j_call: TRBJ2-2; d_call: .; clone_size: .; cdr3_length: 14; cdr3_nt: TGTGCCAGCAGTCCACAGGAGGTCACCGGGGAGCTGTTTTTT; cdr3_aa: CASSPQEVTGELFF
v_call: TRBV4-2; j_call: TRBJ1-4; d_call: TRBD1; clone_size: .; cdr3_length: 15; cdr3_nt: TGTGCCAGCAGCCAAGTGAGACAGGGTCCGGAAAAACTGTTTTTT; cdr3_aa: CASSQVRQGPEKLFF
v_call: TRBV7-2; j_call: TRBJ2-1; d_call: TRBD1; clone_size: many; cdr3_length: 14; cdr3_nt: TGTGCCACCACAAACAGGGGAATATACAATGAGCAGTTCTTC; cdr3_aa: CATTNRGIYNEQFF
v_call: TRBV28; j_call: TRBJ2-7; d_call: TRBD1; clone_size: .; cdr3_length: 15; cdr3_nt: TGTGCCAGCAGTTTGTTTGGGACAGGGACCTACGAGCAGTACTTC; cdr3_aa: CASSLFGTGTYEQYF
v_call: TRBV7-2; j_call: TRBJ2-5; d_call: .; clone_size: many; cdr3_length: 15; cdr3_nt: TGTGCCAGCAGCTTAGTTGCTACCCTCGAAGAGACCCAGTACTTC; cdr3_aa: CASSLVATLEETQYF
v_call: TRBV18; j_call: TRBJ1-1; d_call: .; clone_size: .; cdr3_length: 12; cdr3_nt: TGTGCCAGCTCACCACTGGGCGGTGAAGCTTTCTTT; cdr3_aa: CASSPLGGEAFF
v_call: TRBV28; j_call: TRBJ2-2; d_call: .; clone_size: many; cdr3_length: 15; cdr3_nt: TGTGCCAGCAGTCCCGGGACATTGGGTACCGGGGAGCTGTTTTTT; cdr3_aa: CASSPGTLGTGELFF
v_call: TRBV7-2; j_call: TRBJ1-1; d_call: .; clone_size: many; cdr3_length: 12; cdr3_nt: TGTGCCAGCAGCTTAGATAGGGCAGGGACTTTCTTT; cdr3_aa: CASSLDRAGTFF
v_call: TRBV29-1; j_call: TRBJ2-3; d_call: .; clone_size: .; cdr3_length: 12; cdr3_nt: TGCAGCGTTGAAGCGGAAACAGATACGCAGTATTTT; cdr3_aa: CSVEAETDTQYF
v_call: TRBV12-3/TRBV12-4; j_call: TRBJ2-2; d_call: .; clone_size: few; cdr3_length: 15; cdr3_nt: TGTGCCAGCAGTTCAGGGCTTCCGAACACCGGGGAGCTGTTTTTT; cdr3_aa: CASSSGLPNTGELFF
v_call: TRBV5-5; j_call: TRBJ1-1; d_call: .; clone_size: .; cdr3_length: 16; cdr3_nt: TGTGCCAGCAGCTTTTGGAGGGAAAGTCGGCACACTGAAGCTTTCTTT; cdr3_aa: CASSFWRESRHTEAFF
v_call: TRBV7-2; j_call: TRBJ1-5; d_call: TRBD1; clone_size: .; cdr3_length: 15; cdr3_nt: TGTGCCAGCAGCCTGAGACAGGGTCCCTATCAGCCCCAGCATTTT; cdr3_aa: CASSLRQGPYQPQHF
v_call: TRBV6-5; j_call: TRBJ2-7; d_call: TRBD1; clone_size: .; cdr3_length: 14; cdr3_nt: TGTGCCAGCAGTTACTCCAACAGGGGATACGAGCAGTACTTC; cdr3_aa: CASSYSNRGYEQYF
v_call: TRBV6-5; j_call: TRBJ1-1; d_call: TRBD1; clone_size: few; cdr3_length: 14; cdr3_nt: TGTGCCAGCAGTTCTTATGGGACAGGGAGCGAAGCTTTCTTT; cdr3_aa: CASSSYGTGSEAFF
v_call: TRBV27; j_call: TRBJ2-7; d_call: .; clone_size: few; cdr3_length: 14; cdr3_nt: .; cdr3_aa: CASSSSTGRYEQYF
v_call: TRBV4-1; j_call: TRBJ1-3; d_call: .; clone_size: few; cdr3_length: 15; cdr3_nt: TGCGCCAGCAGCCAAAGAGACGTATCTGGAAACACCATATATTTT; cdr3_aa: CASSQRDVSGNTIYF
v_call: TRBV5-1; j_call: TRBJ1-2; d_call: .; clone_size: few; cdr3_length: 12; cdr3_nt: TGCGCCAGCAGGGAGGGGAACTATGGCTACACCTTC; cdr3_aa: CASREGNYGYTF
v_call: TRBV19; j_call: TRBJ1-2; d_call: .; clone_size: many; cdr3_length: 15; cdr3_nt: TGTGCCAGCCTCTCATCGGGGTTAGCTAACTATGGCTACACCTTC; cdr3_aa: CASLSSGLANYGYTF
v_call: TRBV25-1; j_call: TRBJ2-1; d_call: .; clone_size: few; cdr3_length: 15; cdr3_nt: TGTGCGGTGGGGGCCGCCTCAATCTCCTACAATGAGCAGTTCTTC; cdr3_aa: CAVGAASISYNEQFF
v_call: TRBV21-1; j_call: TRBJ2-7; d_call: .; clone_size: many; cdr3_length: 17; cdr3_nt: TGTGCCAGCAGCAAAGCCGGGGACAGGGTCTTAGACTACGAGCAGTACTTC; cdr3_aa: CASSKAGDRVLDYEQYF
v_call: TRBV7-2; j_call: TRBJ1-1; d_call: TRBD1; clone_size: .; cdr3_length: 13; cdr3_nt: TGTGCCAGCAGCAGAGAGGGGGCCCCAGGAGCTTTCTTT; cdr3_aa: CASSREGAPGAFF
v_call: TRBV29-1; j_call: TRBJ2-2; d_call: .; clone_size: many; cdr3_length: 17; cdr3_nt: TGCAGCGTTGACCCCCCGGGGGGCAGGGGAAACACCGGGGAGCTGTTTTTT; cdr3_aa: CSVDPPGGRGNTGELFF
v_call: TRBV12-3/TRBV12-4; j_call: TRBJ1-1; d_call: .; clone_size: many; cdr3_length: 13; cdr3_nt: TGTGCCAGCAGGCCGACAGGGAACACTGAAGCTTTCTTT; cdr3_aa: CASRPTGNTEAFF
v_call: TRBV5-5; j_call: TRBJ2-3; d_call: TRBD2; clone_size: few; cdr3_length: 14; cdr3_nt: TGTGCCACCCAGCGGGGGGGCTTCACAGATACGCAGTATTTT; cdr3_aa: CATQRGGFTDTQYF
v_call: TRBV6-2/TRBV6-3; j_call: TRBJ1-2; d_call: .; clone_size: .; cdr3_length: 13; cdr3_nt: TGTGCCAGCAGTTACCGGCCGGTCTATGGCTACACCTTC; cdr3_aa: CASSYRPVYGYTF
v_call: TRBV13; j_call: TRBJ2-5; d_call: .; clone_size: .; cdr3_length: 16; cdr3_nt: TGTGCCAGCAGACGAGGAGGGACCAGTAGGGTAGGGGCCCAGTACTTC; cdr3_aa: CASRRGGTSRVGAQYF
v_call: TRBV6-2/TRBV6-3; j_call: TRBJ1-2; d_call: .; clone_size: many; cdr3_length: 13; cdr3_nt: TGTGCCAGCAGACCGGACAGTCCAACTTGGGGCACCTTC; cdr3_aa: CASRPDSPTWGTF
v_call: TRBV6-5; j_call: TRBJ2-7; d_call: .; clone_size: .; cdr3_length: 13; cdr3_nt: TGTGCCAGCAGTTACAGTTCTGCCTACGAGCAGTACTTC; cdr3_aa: CASSYSSAYEQYF
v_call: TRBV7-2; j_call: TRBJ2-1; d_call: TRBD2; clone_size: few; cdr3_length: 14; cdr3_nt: TGTGCCACCACTACTGAGCGGGGACGCAATGAGCAGTTCTTC; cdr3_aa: CATTTERGRNEQFF
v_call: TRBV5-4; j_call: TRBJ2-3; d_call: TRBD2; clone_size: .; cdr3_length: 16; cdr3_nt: TGTGCCAGCAGCTTGTACCTAGCGGGGTTTGGAGATACGCAGTATTTT; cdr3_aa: CASSLYLAGFGDTQYF
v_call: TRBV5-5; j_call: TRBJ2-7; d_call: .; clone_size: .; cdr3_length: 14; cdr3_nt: TGTGCCAGCAGCTACTACAGGGTCTCCTACGAGCAGTACTTC; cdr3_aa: CASSYYRVSYEQYF
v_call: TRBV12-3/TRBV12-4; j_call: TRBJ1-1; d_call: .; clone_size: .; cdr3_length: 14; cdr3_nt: TGTGCCAGCAGTTTTTTAGTGGTCAACACTGAAGCTTTCTTT; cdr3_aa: CASSFLVVNTEAFF
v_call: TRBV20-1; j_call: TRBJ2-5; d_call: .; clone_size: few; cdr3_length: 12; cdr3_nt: TGCAGTGCTGAAGAGGGGCCAGAGACCCAGTACTTC; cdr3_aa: CSAEEGPETQYF
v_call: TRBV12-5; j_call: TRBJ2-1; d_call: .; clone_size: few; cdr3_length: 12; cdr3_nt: TGTGCTAGTGGTTTGGGGGAAGGGAAGCAGTTCTTC; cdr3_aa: CASGLGEGKQFF
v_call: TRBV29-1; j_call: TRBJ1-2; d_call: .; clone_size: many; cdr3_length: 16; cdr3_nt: TGCAGCGTTGATCGACCCCCCAGAGGAATTAACTATGGCTACACCTTC; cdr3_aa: CSVDRPPRGINYGYTF
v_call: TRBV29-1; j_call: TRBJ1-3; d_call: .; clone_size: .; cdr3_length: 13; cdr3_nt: TGCAGCGTTGAGGGTGGCTCTGGAAACACCATATATTTT; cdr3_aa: CSVEGGSGNTIYF
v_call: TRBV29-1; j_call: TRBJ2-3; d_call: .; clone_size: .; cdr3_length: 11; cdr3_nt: TGCAGCGTTGCAAGAGCAGATACGCAGTATTTT; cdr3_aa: CSVARADTQYF
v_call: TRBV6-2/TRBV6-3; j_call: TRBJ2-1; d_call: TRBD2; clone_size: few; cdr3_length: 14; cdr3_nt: TGTGCCAGCAGTTACCCCCGGGGAGGGGCGAGGGTGTTCTTC; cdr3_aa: CASSYPRGGARVFF
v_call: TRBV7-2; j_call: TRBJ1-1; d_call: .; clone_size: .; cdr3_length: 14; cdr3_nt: TGTGCCAGCAGCTTGACTAGGAAGAACACTGAAGCTTTCTTT; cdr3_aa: CASSLTRKNTEAFF
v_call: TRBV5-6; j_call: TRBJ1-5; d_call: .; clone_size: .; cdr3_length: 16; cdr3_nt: TGTGCCAGCAGCTTGTTCGAAGTCGGGAGCAATCAGCCCCAGCATTTT; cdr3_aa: CASSLFEVGSNQPQHF
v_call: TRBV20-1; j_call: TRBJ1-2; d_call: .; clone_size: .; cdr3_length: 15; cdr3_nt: TGCAGTGCTAGAGATCTGAGGAGGGGCAACTATGGCTACACCTTC; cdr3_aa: CSARDLRRGNYGYTF
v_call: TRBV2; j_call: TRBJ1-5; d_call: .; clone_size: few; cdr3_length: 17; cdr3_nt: TGTGCCAGCAGTGATTCCCGACACGAGGGAGAGAATCAGCCCCAGCATTTT; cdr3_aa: CASSDSRHEGENQPQHF
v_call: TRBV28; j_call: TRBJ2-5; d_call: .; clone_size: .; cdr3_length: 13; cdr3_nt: TGTGCCAGCATGGGCAGCAACCAAGAGACCCAGTACTTC; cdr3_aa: CASMGSNQETQYF
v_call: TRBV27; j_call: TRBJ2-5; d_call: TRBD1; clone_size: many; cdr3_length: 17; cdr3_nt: TGTGCCAGCAGTCCGACAGCCGGGACAGGGCTCCAAGAGACCCAGTACTTC; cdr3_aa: CASSPTAGTGLQETQYF
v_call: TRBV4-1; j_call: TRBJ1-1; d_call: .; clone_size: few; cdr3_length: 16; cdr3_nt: TGCGCCAGCAGCCCTAACCCGCTCTACGGGGCCACTGAAGCTTTCTTT; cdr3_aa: CASSPNPLYGATEAFF
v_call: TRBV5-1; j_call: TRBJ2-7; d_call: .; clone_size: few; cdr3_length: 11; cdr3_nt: TGCGCCAGCTCATGGGGTAGCGAGCAGTACTTC; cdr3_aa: CASSWGSEQYF
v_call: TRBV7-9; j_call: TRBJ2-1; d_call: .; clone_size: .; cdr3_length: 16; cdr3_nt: TGTGCCAGCAGCTTTCCCCGGGACACACCCTACAATGAGCAGTTCTTC; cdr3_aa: CASSFPRDTPYNEQFF
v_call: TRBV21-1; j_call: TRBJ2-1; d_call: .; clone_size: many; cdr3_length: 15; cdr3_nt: TGTGCCAGCAGCAAAGCGCAGGGACCCTACAATGAGCAGTTCTTC; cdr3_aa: CASSKAQGPYNEQFF
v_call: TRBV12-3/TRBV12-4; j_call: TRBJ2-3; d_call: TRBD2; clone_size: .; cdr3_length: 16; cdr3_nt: TGTGCCAGCAGTTCCCCTAGCGGGGGGCCCACAGATACGCAGTATTTT; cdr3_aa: CASSSPSGGPTDTQYF
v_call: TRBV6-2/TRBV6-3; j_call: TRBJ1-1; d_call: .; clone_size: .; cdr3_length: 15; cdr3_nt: TGTGCCAGCAGCCCTATCAGGGCTATGAACACTGAAGCTTTCTTT; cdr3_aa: CASSPIRAMNTEAFF
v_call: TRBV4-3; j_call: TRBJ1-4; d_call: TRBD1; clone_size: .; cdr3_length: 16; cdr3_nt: TGCGCCAGCAGCCAAGGACAGGGAAGGGGAAATGAAAAACTGTTTTTT; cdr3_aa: CASSQGQGRGNEKLFF
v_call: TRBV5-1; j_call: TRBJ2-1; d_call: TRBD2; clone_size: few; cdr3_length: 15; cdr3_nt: TGCGCCAGCAGCTTGAGGCGGGGGGCCTACAATGAGCAGTTCTTC; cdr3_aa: CASSLRRGAYNEQFF
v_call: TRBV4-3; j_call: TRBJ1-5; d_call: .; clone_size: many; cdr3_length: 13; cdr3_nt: TGCGCCAGCAGCCTCGATGTCGGTCAGCCCCAGCATTTT; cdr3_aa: CASSLDVGQPQHF
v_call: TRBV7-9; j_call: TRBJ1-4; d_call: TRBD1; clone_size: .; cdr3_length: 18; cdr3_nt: TGTGCCAGCAGCTTAGCTCCGGGACAGGGGGTCTCTAATGAAAAACTGTTTTTT; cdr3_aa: CASSLAPGQGVSNEKLFF
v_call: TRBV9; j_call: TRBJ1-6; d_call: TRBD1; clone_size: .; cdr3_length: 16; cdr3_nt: TGTGCCAGCAGCGTGGGACAGAGCTCCTATAATTCACCCCTCCACTTT; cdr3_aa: CASSVGQSSYNSPLHF
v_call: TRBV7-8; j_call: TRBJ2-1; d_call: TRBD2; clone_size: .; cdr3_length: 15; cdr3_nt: TGTGCCAGCAGCCCCGGACTAGCGGGGGCCGCCAAGGAGTTCTTC; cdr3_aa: CASSPGLAGAAKEFF